Here is one T cell receptor (beta chain) with its context. Its antigen is unidentified. The sort gate was single viable CD3+CD4+CD8-CD45RO+ cells for memory CD4+ T cells. The CDR3 totals 15 residues. J gave up 8 bases and V 3 bases, and 7 bases lay outside the gene matches. Germline V gene lookup returns CDR1 SGHTA and CDR2 FQGTGA. The data belong to a study of memory CD4+ T cells and cytomegalovirus serostatus. Study-level results: CMV serostatus prediction reached median AUC approximately 0.96, or 0.89 with US-trained model.

The method was immunoSEQ multiplex PCR; TCRdb's version includes in-frame clones alone and lacks a portion of them. Of some 49,000 clones listed, roughly 78% are singletons. The specimen was memory CD4+ T cells from blood. The V call is TRBV7-3, the J call TRBJ1-6, with 7 bases fitting TRBD1. The TCR was taken from an adult in good health and CMV-seronegative. The CDR3 sequence: CASSLQTGFDSPLHF. The CDR3 nucleotides read TGTGCCAGCAGCTTGCAGACAGGGTTCGATTCACCCCTCCACTTT.